Below are 18 T cell receptor beta chains sequenced from a single sample in a study of blood T cell repertoires in COVID-19. TCRdb's table, derived via immunoSEQ multiplex PCR, lists solely in-frame clones and lacks some. The sample holds 150,000 to 200,000 clones, 82% seen once. What was sequenced was peripheral blood. The source is a woman aged 40-49 years with COVID-19, enrolled during active disease.

This chain uses TRBV7-9 with TRBJ1-3, with D maybe TRBD1 (5 bases). Germline-derived CDR1 and CDR2 are SEHNR and FQNEAQ (reference sequence). V shed 7 bases and J shed 2 bases, with 12 bases lying between them. This CDR3 region has 14 residues. The CDR3 sequence is CASNPSGTGNTIYF. CDR3 DNA: TGTGCCAGCAACCCTTCAGGGACTGGAAACACCATATATTTT.

The chain employs TRBV10-3 and TRBJ1-1; D gene unclear. Per germline, CDR1 ENHRY and CDR2 SYGVKD. V was cut by 3 bases and J by 1 base, with 12 bases left in between. There are 15 residues in the CDR3. In nucleotides, the CDR3 is TGTGCCATCAGTGAAGAGGGCAGGAGGAACACTGAAGCTTTCTTT. The encoded protein is CAISEEGRRNTEAFF.

There are a few counts of this clone. The chain uses TRBV11-3 and TRBJ1-2; 10 positions agree with TRBD1. The CDR3 extends over 20 amino acids. Germline trimming cut 3 bases from V and 5 bases from J; bases unmatched to any gene: 21. From germline, CDR1 is SGHNT and CDR2 YENEEA. CDR3 amino acids: CASSFSFPGQGSITTYGYTF. The CDR3 coding sequence is TGTGCCAGCAGCTTTAGCTTTCCGGGACAGGGGTCGATCACCACTTATGGCTACACCTTC.

This clone was counted between two and nine times. V and J are TRBV5-1 and TRBJ1-2, with D perhaps TRBD1 (5 bases). This CDR3 comprises 13 residues. Germline-derived CDR1 and CDR2 are SGHRS and YFSETQ. V lost 1 base and J 3 bases, leaving 7 bases between the germline ends. This chain's CDR3 is CASSLTGDYGYTF. The CDR3 DNA is TGCGCCAGCAGCTTGACAGGAGACTATGGCTACACCTTC.

The V call is TRBV10-3, the J call TRBJ2-5; 8 bases match TRBD1. The CDR3 is 16 amino acids. V shed 5 bases, J shed 5 bases, and the junction held 13 bases outside the gene matches. Germline CDR1 reads ENHRY; CDR2 reads SYGVKD. The CDR3 region is CAISLRQGRGGETQYF. CDR3 DNA sequence: TGTGCCATCAGTTTAAGACAGGGGAGAGGAGGGGAGACCCAGTACTTC.

V is TRBV5-1 and J is TRBJ2-1; 16 bases agree with TRBD2. V lost 2 bases to trimming and J lost 15 bases; unmatched junction nucleotides: 8. Germline V CDR1 and CDR2: SGHRS, YFSETQ. The CDR3 totals 15 residues. The CDR3 region has the DNA TGCGCCAGCAGCTTTGATGGGACTAGCGGGAGGGGGGCGTTCTTC. Amino acid sequence: CASSFDGTSGRGAFF.

V usage is TRBV7-6 and J usage is TRBJ2-5; 8 nucleotides agree with TRBD1. The CDR3 runs 17 residues. Germline lookup yields CDR1 SGHVS and CDR2 FNYEAQ. V dropped 2 bases and J dropped 5; count of bases not matched to a gene: 13. CDR3 bases: TGTGCCAGCAGCTTAATGGTTCCGGACAGGGAGTCGGAGACCCAGTACTTC. Protein: CASSLMVPDRESETQYF.

The chain employs TRBV5-1 and TRBJ2-5; 9 bases are shared with TRBD1. Germline assignment: CDR1 SGHRS and CDR2 YFSETQ. Trimming removed 0 bases from V and 4 bases from J; junction bases left unmatched: 7. The CDR3 extends over 16 amino acids. The CDR3 region has the DNA TGCGCCAGCAGCTTGGCCGGGGGACAGGGCAGAGAGACCCAGTACTTC. Its translation is CASSLAGGQGRETQYF.

This clone was found once. V usage is TRBV7-9 and J usage is TRBJ1-4; no clear D. V lost 5 bases to trimming and J lost 3 bases, with 10 bases between them. The germline gives CDR1 SEHNR, CDR2 FQNEAQ (reference sequence). The CDR3 contains 14 residues. The chain's CDR3 is CASSPGSPNEKLFF. DNA of the CDR3: TGTGCCAGCAGCCCCGGGTCCCCTAATGAAAAACTGTTTTTT. Using reference TRBV7-9 and TRBJ1-4 for the parts outside the CDR3, the full variable domain is DTGVSQNPRHKITKRGQNVTFRCDPISEHNRLYWYRQTLGQGPEFLTYFQNEAQLEKSRLLSDRFSAERPKGSFSTLEIQRTEQGDSAMYLCASSPGSPNEKLFFGSGTQLSVL.

V usage is TRBV28 and J usage is TRBJ1-2, with 7 bases identical to TRBD1. Looked up from germline, CDR1 is MDHEN and CDR2 is SYDVKM. This CDR3 has 15 residues. V lost 6 bases and J lost 0; bases outside the gene matches: 7. CDR3 loop: CASRSRQGPNYGYTF. CDR3 coding DNA: TGTGCCAGCAGGAGCCGACAGGGACCTAACTATGGCTACACCTTC.

CDR3 sequence (DNA): TGTGCCAGCTCAACCGGACAGGGCACTGAAGCTTTCTTT. This codes for CASSTGQGTEAFF. The chain couples TRBV18 to TRBJ1-1; 8 bases agree with TRBD1. Germline CDR1 KGHSH, CDR2 LQKENI. Trimming at V came to 5 bases and at J to 4 bases, leaving 3 bases not matched to a gene. This CDR3 region has 13 residues.

This clone was counted a few times. The chain couples TRBV7-8 to TRBJ2-1; possible D gene TRBD2, 6 bases. Trimming shortened V by 1 base and J by 9 bases, and 16 bases separated the two germline ends. This CDR3 comprises 15 residues. The germline gives CDR1 SGHVS, CDR2 FQNEAQ. The CDR3 DNA follows: TGTGCCAGCAGCTTAGTAGGGACTCAGTCCACTGAGCAGTTCTTC. Its translation: CASSLVGTQSTEQFF.

The chain links TRBV5-4 to TRBJ2-1; 7 nucleotides line up with TRBD2. This CDR3 region has 15 residues. J lost 4 bases, V lost 0 bases, and 4 bases had no gene match. The V gene's germline CDR1 is SGHNT and CDR2 YYREEE (reference sequence). The CDR3 sequence: CASSLAGGTYNEQFF. The CDR3, as DNA: TGTGCCAGCAGCTTGGCGGGGGGAACATACAATGAGCAGTTCTTC.

This chain uses TRBV4-1 with TRBJ1-1, with a possible D match to TRBD1 (6 bases). CDR1 and CDR2 from the germline V gene are MGHRA and YSYEKL. The CDR3 sequence is 14 residues long. Trimming took off 1 base at V and 7 bases at J, with 13 bases between the two ends. The CDR3: CASSQVRGSGEAFF. CDR3 bases: TGCGCCAGCAGCCAAGTAAGGGGGTCGGGTGAAGCTTTCTTT.

The chain recombines TRBV7-3 with TRBJ2-2, with D perhaps matching TRBD2 (6 bases). Germline V gene lookup returns CDR1 SGHTA and CDR2 FQGTGA. This CDR3 is 16 amino acids long. With 5 bases removed from V and 3 bases from J, the gap between germline ends came to 16 bases. The CDR3 coding sequence is TGTGCCAGCAGCCACCTAGGAGGGTTTGACACCGGGGAGCTGTTTTTT. Protein: CASSHLGGFDTGELFF.

This clone has a single count. J is TRBJ2-7 and V is TRBV4-1, with D possibly matching TRBD1 (6 bases). The CDR3 covers 15 residues. The V gene's germline CDR1 is MGHRA and CDR2 YSYEKL. The V end lost 1 base, the J end lost 4 bases, and 14 bases lay between the germline ends. The CDR3 region has the DNA TGCGCCAGCAGCCAAGTTACAGGGAGAGGATACGAGCAGTACTTC. Translating it yields CASSQVTGRGYEQYF.

The rearrangement links TRBV5-4 to TRBJ2-3, with 8 bases aligning to TRBD1. Trimming cost V 3 bases and J 4 bases; bases outside gene matches: 4. The CDR3 contains 14 residues. The germline CDR1 and CDR2 sequences are SGHNT and YYREEE (reference sequence). As DNA, the CDR3 is TGTGCCAGCAGCTCCCGGACAGGGTCAGATACGCAGTATTTT. This sequence encodes CASSSRTGSDTQYF.

This clone appeared a single time. The CDR3 spells CASSQTGGGNGYTF. CDR3 DNA: TGTGCCAGCAGCCAAACAGGGGGCGGGAATGGCTACACCTTC. This chain links TRBV28 with TRBJ1-2; 9 nucleotides agree with TRBD1. V lost 6 bases, J lost 6 bases, and 8 bases stayed unmatched. The CDR3 covers 14 residues. The germline gives CDR1 MDHEN, CDR2 SYDVKM.